This T cell receptor (beta chain) was identified during a study of T cell changes during pregnancy in multiple sclerosis. This table comes from immunoSEQ multiplex PCR, and its TCRdb copy is limited to in-frame clones, with some not included. The sample comprises some 69,000 clones, approximately 92% of which are singletons, and less than 2.5% rests with the top ten. The CDR3 sequence is 15 residues long. V lost 5 bases, J lost 5 bases, and 8 bases stayed unmatched. Germline V CDR1 and CDR2: SGHNT, YYREEE (reference sequence). This TCR came from a female donor in good health, enrolled as a control in a pregnancy study. V usage is TRBV5-4 and J usage is TRBJ2-1; 9 bases match TRBD2. This specimen was peripheral blood, taken in the second trimester of pregnancy. The CDR3 nucleotides are TGTGCCAGCAGTCACCAGCGGGGGGCCGACAATGAGCAGTTCTTC. It yields the protein CASSHQRGADNEQFF.